This passage covers 21 T cell receptor beta chains from one sample sequenced in a study of blood T cell repertoires in COVID-19. Generated by immunoSEQ multiplex PCR, the TCRdb table keeps only in-frame clones and is missing some. Found here are 250,000 or so clones, about nine tenths of them singletons; the top ten hold just over 2.5%. The sequenced sample consisted of PBMCs or T cells enriched from blood (not recorded which). Receptor source: a woman aged 25 to 45 with acute COVID-19.

This chain joins TRBV7-2 and TRBJ1-2; D gene uncertain. Germline values: CDR1 SGHTA, CDR2 FQGNSA. V was pared by 6 bases and J by 4 bases, with 21 bases between. The CDR3 has 16 amino acids. CDR3 in amino acids: CASRPTSSAARYGYTF. The CDR3 DNA reads as TGTGCCAGCAGGCCGACCTCGAGTGCAGCGCGCTATGGCTACACCTTC.

V and J are TRBV5-1 and TRBJ2-1, with 13 bases fitting TRBD2. The germline CDR1 and CDR2 sequences are SGHRS and YFSETQ. Trimming removed 4 bases from V and 6 bases from J; junction bases left unmatched: 4. The CDR3 consists of 15 residues. The CDR3 DNA reads as TGCGCCAGCAGCCCCCGGACTAGCGGGGGCAATGAGCAGTTCTTC. Protein sequence: CASSPRTSGGNEQFF.

This chain uses TRBV29-1 with TRBJ1-1; TRBD1 matches at 7 bases. The CDR3 is 13 residues long. Per germline, CDR1 SQVTM and CDR2 ANQGSEA. Unmatched junction bases numbered 5, after V lost 3 bases and J lost 4 bases. As DNA, the CDR3 is TGCAGCGTTGATCGAGCAGGGGGCACTGAAGCTTTCTTT. Amino acid sequence: CSVDRAGGTEAFF.

This chain connects TRBV5-1 to TRBJ1-2, with a tentative D call TRBD1 (6 bases). The CDR3 contains 13 residues. Germline V gives CDR1 SGHRS, CDR2 YFSETQ. With 0 bases removed from V and 8 bases from J, the gap between germline ends came to 11 bases. The CDR3 protein is CASSLVGAGGYTF. The CDR3 coding sequence is TGCGCCAGCAGCTTGGTGGGGGCTGGAGGCTACACCTTC.

The chain links TRBV27 to TRBJ2-7; 13 bases fit TRBD2. The trim removed 5 bases at V and 4 bases at J, leaving 5 bases unmatched. The germline V gene encodes CDR1 MNHEY and CDR2 SMNVEV (reference sequence). CDR3 size: 15 residues. The CDR3 DNA reads TGTGCCAGCAGTACAGGGACTAGCGGGAAATACGAGCAGTACTTC. It specifies CASSTGTSGKYEQYF.

This clone was counted once. The CDR3 DNA is TGTGCCAGCAGTCTCACAGGGGATCAAGAGACCCAGTACTTC. The encoded protein is CASSLTGDQETQYF. V usage is TRBV27 and J usage is TRBJ2-5, with TRBD1 matching over 7 bases. The CDR3 extends over 14 amino acids. CDR1 and CDR2 from the germline V gene are MNHEY and SMNVEV (reference sequence). V lost 5 bases to trimming and J lost 2 bases; unmatched junction nucleotides: 5.

CDR3 amino acids: CASSYRQGENTEAFF. CDR3 DNA: TGCGCCAGCAGCTATAGACAGGGCGAGAACACTGAAGCTTTCTTT. This chain links TRBV10-2 with TRBJ1-1; 7 bases map to TRBD1. V was clipped by 6 bases and J by 1 base; unmatched bases: 8. Germline-derived CDR1 and CDR2 are WSHSY and SAAADI. This CDR3 has 15 residues.

The V gene is TRBV11-2, the J gene TRBJ1-1; 7 bases line up with TRBD1. With 4 bases clipped from V and 5 bases from J, the junction kept 10 bases outside the gene matches. This CDR3 has 15 amino acids. Germline V gene data show CDR1 as SGHAT and CDR2 as FQNNGV. CDR3 coding DNA: TGTGCCAGCAGCTCTTATCGACAGGGTGGGACTGAAGCTTTCTTT. Protein: CASSSYRQGGTEAFF.

V gene TRBV18 combines with J gene TRBJ2-7; 9 positions match TRBD1. CDR3 length equals 14 residues. Germline-derived CDR1 and CDR2 are KGHSH and LQKENI. V dropped 3 bases and J dropped 4; count of bases not matched to a gene: 4. CDR3 DNA: TGTGCCAGCTCACCGGGGACAGGGATGTACGAGCAGTACTTC. This translates into CASSPGTGMYEQYF.

The sample holds one count of this clone. The rearrangement links TRBV5-1 to TRBJ1-2; D is undetermined. From germline, CDR1 is SGHRS and CDR2 YFSETQ. With 0 bases removed from V and 2 bases from J, the gap between germline ends came to 11 bases. This CDR3 comprises 15 residues. The CDR3 here is CASSLAGGANYGYTF. CDR3 coding DNA: TGCGCCAGCAGCTTGGCGGGTGGAGCAAACTATGGCTACACCTTC.

V gene TRBV5-8 combines with J gene TRBJ1-6, with D maybe TRBD1 (5 bases). Germline values: CDR1 SGHTS, CDR2 YDEGEE. The CDR3 length is 13 residues. Deletions cut 2 bases from V and 9 bases from J, with 9 bases between. The CDR3 bases are TGTGCCAGCAGCTTAAAGGGGCTTTCACCCCTCCACTTT. Residues: CASSLKGLSPLHF.

This clone was seen a single time. The junction differs from germline at one of its ends, possibly a read error. Different DNA sequences within this sample yield the same CDR3. The rearrangement uses TRBV7-2 and TRBJ2-5; perhaps TRBD2 as D (6 bases). CDR1 is SGHTA, CDR2 FQGNSA, per germline. The CDR3 contains 13 residues. For the CDR3, the DNA is TGTGCCAGCAGTTTAGACAGCGGGGAGACCCAGTACTTC. Residues: CASSLDSGETQYF.

The CDR3 bases are TGTGCCAGCAGCTTGGGAACTCGGGACAGTGGCTACACCTTC. Amino acids: CASSLGTRDSGYTF. The chain is built from TRBV5-6 and TRBJ1-2, with 7 positions matching TRBD1. The CDR3 is 14 amino acids. The V gene's germline CDR1 is SGHDT and CDR2 YYEEEE. Losses at the gene ends were 0 bases for V and 7 bases for J; bases not matched to a gene: 6.

On this clone: This may arise from a read error, as a much more abundant clone is one base away. The chain employs TRBV6-2 or TRBV6-3 and TRBJ2-2; the match to TRBD1 covers 8 bases. With 6 bases clipped from V and 1 base from J, the junction kept 1 base outside the gene matches. The CDR3 covers 14 residues. Germline-derived CDR1 and CDR2 are MNHEY and SVGEGT. CDR3 nucleotides: TGTGCCAGCAGCAGGGGGCGGAACACCGGGGAGCTGTTTTTT. Its protein is CASSRGRNTGELFF.

The rearrangement links TRBV19 to TRBJ1-1, with D uncertain. Trimming took 2 bases from V and 3 from J, leaving 10 bases between them. The CDR3 extends over 14 amino acids. CDR1 LNHDA and CDR2 SQIVND come from the germline V gene (reference sequence). In DNA form, the CDR3 reads TGTGCCAGTAGTATAAGGGTCGGGGACACTGAAGCTTTCTTT. Its protein is CASSIRVGDTEAFF. The variable domain in full, completed from reference TRBV19 and TRBJ1-1, reads DGGITQSPKYLFRKEGQNVTLSCEQNLNHDAMYWYRQDPGQGLRLIYYSQIVNDFQKGDIAEGYSVSREKKESFPLTVTSAQKNPTAFYLCASSIRVGDTEAFFGQGTRLTVV.

V gene TRBV27 combines with J gene TRBJ2-3; TRBD2 matches 8 bases. Per the germline V gene, CDR1 is MNHEY and CDR2 is SMNVEV (reference sequence). CDR3 length: 15 residues. Losses at the gene ends were 2 bases for V and 3 bases for J; bases not matched to a gene: 4. The DNA of the CDR3 is TGTGCCAGCAGTTTAGGGGCTAGCGGGACAGATACGCAGTATTTT. Protein product: CASSLGASGTDTQYF.

The genes are TRBV15 and TRBJ1-6; weak D call: TRBD1 (5 bases). Germline values: CDR1 LNHNV, CDR2 YYDKDF (reference sequence). This CDR3 spans 14 amino acids. Trimming took off 3 bases at V and 7 bases at J, with 10 bases between the two ends. DNA for the CDR3: TGTGCCACCAGCAGTAGACAGAGCAATTCACCCCTCCACTTT. Translating gives CATSSRQSNSPLHF. Supplemented by reference TRBV15 and TRBJ1-6, the full variable domain reads DAMVIQNPRYQVTQFGKPVTLSCSQTLNHNVMYWYQQKSSQAPKLLFHYYDKDFNNEADTPDNFQSRRPNTSFCFLDIRSPGLGDTAMYLCATSSRQSNSPLHFGNGTRLTVT.

The chain uses TRBV11-2 and TRBJ1-1, with 8 nucleotides matching TRBD1. The CDR3 is 14 amino acids. V shed 5 bases and J 12 bases; nucleotides not matched to a gene: 14. Germline V gene data show CDR1 as SGHAT and CDR2 as FQNNGV. The DNA of the CDR3 is TGTGCCAGCAGCGGACAGGGAAAGAGTACTGCGACTTTCTTT. It specifies CASSGQGKSTATFF. The whole variable domain, remainder taken from reference TRBV11-2 and TRBJ1-1, is EAGVAQSPRYKIIEKRQSVAFWCNPISGHATLYWYQQILGQGPKLLIQFQNNGVVDDSQLPKDRFSAERLKGVDSTLKIQPAKLEDSAVYLCASSGQGKSTATFFGQGTRLTVV.

The chain recombines TRBV11-3 with TRBJ2-5; tentatively, D is TRBD1 (6 bases). This CDR3 has 13 residues. Between the trimmed V and J ends, which lost 0 bases and 14 bases, there was a span of 16 bases. CDR1 and CDR2 from the germline V gene are SGHNT and YENEEA. CDR3 sequence: CASSLDQDSRCYF. DNA of the CDR3: TGTGCCAGCAGCTTAGATCAGGACAGCCGATGTTACTTC.

This sequence joins TRBV6-5 and TRBJ1-1, with 8 nucleotides matching TRBD1. Trimming took 6 bases from V and 6 from J; bases not matched to a gene: 9. The CDR3 length is 14 residues. The germline V gene encodes CDR1 MNHEY and CDR2 SVGAGI. CDR3 region: CASSTDREGPEAFF. In DNA, the CDR3 is TGTGCCAGCAGCACGGACAGGGAAGGCCCTGAAGCTTTCTTT.

In the case of this clone: The junction shows a germline mismatch at one end, possibly a read error. The J gene is TRBJ2-5, the V gene TRBV3-1 (or the pseudogene TRBV3-2), with 12 nucleotides matching TRBD2. The CDR3 length is 15 residues. Germline V gene lookup returns CDR1 LGHDT and CDR2 YNNKEL (reference sequence). CDR3 sequence (DNA): TGTGCCAGCAGCCAAGGGACTAGCGGGGAAGAGGCCCAGTACTTC. Amino acids: CASSQGTSGEEAQYF.